This TCR beta chain was found in a study of early T cells in non-severe SARS-CoV-2 infection (dated by TCRdb to about 2021). About the investigation overall: TCR sequencing used bulk RNA from unsorted whole blood, so alpha and beta chains could not be paired. The investigation overall reported the following: VDJdb matching was skewed toward anti-spike CD8 responses and likely underestimated virus-specific expansions, missing private and CD4 specificities.

The library was generated by 5' RACE. Sequenced on a NextSeq 500. Unique molecular identifiers were attached to individual cDNA molecules in the TCR library protocol so that sequencing error and PCR bias could be corrected. TCR alpha and beta chains were both sequenced, and the abundances of alpha and beta sequences in each sample were closely correlated with each other. The authors' analysis ran thus. Decombinator V4 was used to annotate TCR sequences for V gene, J gene and CDR3. Expanded TCRs were defined as changing significantly between any two time points under a Poisson model with p below 0.0001. Abundances of TCRs were expressed as counts per million after normalisation to the total number of TCRs sequenced in each sample. MAIT TCRs were defined by TRAV1-2 paired with TRAJ12, TRAJ20 or TRAJ33, and iNKT TCRs by TRAV10 paired with TRAJ18. A search of VDJdb, accessed on 1 November 2021, was run for TCRs annotated to CMV, EBV and SARS-CoV-2, with TCRs annotated for multiple antigens excluded. TCRdb redid the processing of the public reads, applying fastp at Q25 and MiXCR, and retained in-frame beta chains. Rows with a matching CDR3 protein are joined into one entry that keeps the most common DNA and genes. The V and J calls come from TCRdb's annotation, not from the publication. The sample data list around 56,000 distinct CDR3 sequences, and less than 15% of these were observed just once. Roughly 9.3% of the sample is held by the ten biggest clonotypes.

A case-control design nested within a healthcare worker cohort in London, UK, was used, with weekly nasopharyngeal swab PCR tests and blood sampling performed. Healthcare workers were recruited during the week of the UK lockdown, between 23 and 31 March 2020, and followed weekly for up to roughly 16 weeks. The CDR3, cysteine through phenylalanine, is 15 amino acids long. Only the CDR3 region is kept as DNA, spanning 45 bases read in frame from base 1. V has 3 bases trimmed and J has 6 bases trimmed; junction bases matching no gene number 7. The germline V gene specifies KGHSH as CDR1 and LQKENI as CDR2. A remark on this clonotype: This clone's antigen is unknown. Nothing much larger sits one base from this clone, and base qualities are not available.

The sample here was whole blood, taken at baseline. The origin of this receptor is an adult who was a healthcare worker with PCR-confirmed SARS-CoV-2 infection or an uninfected control (not recorded which). Recombination linked TRBV18 to TRBJ2-1, with 8 bases in between that match TRBD1. This receptor has the CDR3 CASSPRTGFRNEQFF. The DNA sequence is as follows: TGTGCCAGCTCACCCAGGACAGGGTTTCGCAATGAGCAGTTCTTC.